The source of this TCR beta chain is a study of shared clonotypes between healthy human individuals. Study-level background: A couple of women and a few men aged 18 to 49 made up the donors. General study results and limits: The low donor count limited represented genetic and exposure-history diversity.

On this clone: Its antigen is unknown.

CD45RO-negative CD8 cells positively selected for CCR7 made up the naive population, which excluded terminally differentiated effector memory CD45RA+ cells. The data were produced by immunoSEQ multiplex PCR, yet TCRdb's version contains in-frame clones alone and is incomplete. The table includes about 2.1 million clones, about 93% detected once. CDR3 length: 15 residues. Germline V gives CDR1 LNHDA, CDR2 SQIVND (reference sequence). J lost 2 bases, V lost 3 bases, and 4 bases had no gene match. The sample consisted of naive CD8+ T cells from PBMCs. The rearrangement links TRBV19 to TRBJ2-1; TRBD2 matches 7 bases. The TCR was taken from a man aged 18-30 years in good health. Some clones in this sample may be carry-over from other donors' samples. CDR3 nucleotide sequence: TGTGCCAGTAGTATTTCGCTAGCGGCCTACAATGAGCAGTTCTTC. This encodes CASSISLAAYNEQFF. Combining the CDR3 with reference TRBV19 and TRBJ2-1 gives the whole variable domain DGGITQSPKYLFRKEGQNVTLSCEQNLNHDAMYWYRQDPGQGLRLIYYSQIVNDFQKGDIAEGYSVSREKKESFPLTVTSAQKNPTAFYLCASSISLAAYNEQFFGPGTRLTVL.